This T cell receptor (beta chain) was sequenced for a study of cytomegalovirus exposure and HLA in healthy donors. The PCR ran on 60 Vbeta and 13 Jbeta primers. The repertoire was sequenced with immunoSEQ multiplex PCR; TCRdb's copy has only in-frame clones and lacks some. This table has over 50,000 clones, 70% to 75% appearing once. V was pared by 1 base and J by 5 bases, with 9 bases of the junction left unmatched. CDR3 length: 16 residues. CDR1 is LGHNA and CDR2 is YNFKEQ in the germline V gene. The sequenced sample was PBMCs. This clonotype was sampled from a man aged 40-50 years in good health and CMV-seropositive. This rearrangement joins TRBV4-2 to TRBJ1-2; 8 bases are shared with TRBD1. CDR3 DNA: TGTGCCAGCAGCCAAGGGGCAGGGACAGGCCTTTATGGCTACACCTTC. Its translation is CASSQGAGTGLYGYTF.